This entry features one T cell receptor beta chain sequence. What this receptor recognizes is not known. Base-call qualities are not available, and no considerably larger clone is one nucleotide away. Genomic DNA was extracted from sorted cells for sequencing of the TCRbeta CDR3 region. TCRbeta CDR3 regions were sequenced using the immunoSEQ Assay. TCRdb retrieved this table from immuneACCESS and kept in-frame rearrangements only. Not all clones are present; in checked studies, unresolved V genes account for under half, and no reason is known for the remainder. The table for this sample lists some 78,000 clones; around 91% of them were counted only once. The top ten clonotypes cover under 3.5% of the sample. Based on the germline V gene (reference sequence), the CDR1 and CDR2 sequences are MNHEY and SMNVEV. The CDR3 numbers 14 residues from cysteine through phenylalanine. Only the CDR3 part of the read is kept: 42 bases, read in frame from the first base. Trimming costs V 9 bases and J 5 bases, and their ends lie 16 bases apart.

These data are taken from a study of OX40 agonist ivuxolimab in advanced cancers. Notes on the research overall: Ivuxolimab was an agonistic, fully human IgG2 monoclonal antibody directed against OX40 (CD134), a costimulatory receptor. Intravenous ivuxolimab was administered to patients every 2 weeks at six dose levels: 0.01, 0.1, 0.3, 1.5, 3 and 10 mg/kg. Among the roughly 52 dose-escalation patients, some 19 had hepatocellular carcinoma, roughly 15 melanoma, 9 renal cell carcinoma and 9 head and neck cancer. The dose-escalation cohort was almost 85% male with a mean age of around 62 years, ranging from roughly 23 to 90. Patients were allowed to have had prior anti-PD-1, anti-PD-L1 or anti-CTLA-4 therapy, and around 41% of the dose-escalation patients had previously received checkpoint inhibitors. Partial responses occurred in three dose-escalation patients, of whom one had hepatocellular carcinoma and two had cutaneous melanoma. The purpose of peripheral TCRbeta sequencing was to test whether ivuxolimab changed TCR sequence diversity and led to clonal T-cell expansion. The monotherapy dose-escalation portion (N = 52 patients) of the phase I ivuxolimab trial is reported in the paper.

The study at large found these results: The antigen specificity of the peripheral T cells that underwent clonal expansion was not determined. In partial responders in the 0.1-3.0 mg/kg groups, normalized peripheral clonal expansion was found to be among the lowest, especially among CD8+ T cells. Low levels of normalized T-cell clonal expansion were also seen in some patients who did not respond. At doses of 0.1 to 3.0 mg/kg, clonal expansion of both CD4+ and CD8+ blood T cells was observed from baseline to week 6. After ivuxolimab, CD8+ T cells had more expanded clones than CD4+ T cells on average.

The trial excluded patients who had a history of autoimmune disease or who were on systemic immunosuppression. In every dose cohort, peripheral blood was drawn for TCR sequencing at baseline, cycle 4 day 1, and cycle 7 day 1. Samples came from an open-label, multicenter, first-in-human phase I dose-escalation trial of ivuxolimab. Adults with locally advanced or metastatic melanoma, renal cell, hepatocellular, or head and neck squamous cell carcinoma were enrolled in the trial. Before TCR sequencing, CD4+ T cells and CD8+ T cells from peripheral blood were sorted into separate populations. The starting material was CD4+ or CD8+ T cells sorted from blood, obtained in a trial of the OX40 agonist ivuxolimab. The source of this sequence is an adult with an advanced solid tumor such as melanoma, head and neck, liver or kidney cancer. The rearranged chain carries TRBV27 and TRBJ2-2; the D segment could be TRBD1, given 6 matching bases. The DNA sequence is TGTGCCAGTTTGAGGACAGCTTCAACCGGGGAGCTGTTTTTT. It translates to CASLRTASTGELFF.